These 10 T cell receptor beta chains share one sample of origin, sequenced in a study of blood T cells in healthy people across ages (dated by TCRdb to between 2015 and 2016). The receptor library was made with 5' RACE. Instrument used: Illumina HiSeq 2500. A second PCR of roughly 7 to 11 cycles was run with a J-beta primer mix and a sample-barcoded 5' primer. TCRdb reprocessing: public reads trimmed at Q25 with fastp, clones called with MiXCR, in-frame beta chains kept. Each CDR3 protein appears once, grouped with its most common genes and DNA. The sample profile shows roughly 700,000 distinct CDR3 sequences; roughly 30% of them were found once. The ten largest clones take up 15% of the sample. Sequences were obtained from blood. The receptor set was obtained from a woman of 80 years or more in good health. Donor details come from another sample of the same person, matched by shared clones.

This clonotype was found a few times. Since a much larger clone is just one base distant, this may be a read error. This rearrangement joins TRBV7-9 to TRBJ2-5; 12 nucleotides match TRBD1. The CDR3 runs 15 residues. Trimming took 7 bases from V and 11 from J; bases not matched to a gene: 14. Germline lookup yields CDR1 SEHNR and CDR2 FQNEAQ (reference sequence). Here the CDR3 DNA reads TGTGCCAGCAAGACCGGGACAGGGGGCTTTCATGAGCAGTACTTC. It encodes CASKTGTGGFHEQYF.

The rearrangement joins TRBV3-1 to TRBJ1-1; 7 positions agree with TRBD1. Germline CDR1 is LGHDT and CDR2 is YNNKEL (reference sequence). V was clipped by 7 bases and J by 5 bases; unmatched bases: 7. The CDR3 covers 13 residues. The CDR3 region has the DNA TGTGCCAGCACCCCAGGGGGGTTTACTGAAGCTTTCTTT. Its protein is CASTPGGFTEAFF.

On this clonotype itself: This may stem from a read error, because a much larger clone lies one nucleotide away. The CDR3 DNA follows: TGTGCCAGCAGCATGCGTGGACAGGGGGGCTACACCTTC. Translating it yields CASSMRGQGGYTF. This chain links TRBV5-6 with TRBJ1-2; TRBD1 agrees at 9 bases. Germline V lookup: CDR1 SGHDT, CDR2 YYEEEE. The CDR3 consists of 13 residues. V was pared by 4 bases and J by 8 bases, with 6 bases of the junction left unmatched.

The V and J genes are TRBV7-2 and TRBJ2-3; 9 positions agree with TRBD2. This CDR3 is built from 18 residues. Unmatched junction bases numbered 8, after V lost 1 base and J lost 0 bases. Germline CDR1 and CDR2: SGHTA and FQGNSA. The CDR3 sequence is CASSLGLAGRYSTDTQYF. The CDR3 DNA is TGTGCCAGCAGCTTAGGCCTAGCGGGGAGATACAGCACAGATACGCAGTATTTT.

As concerns this clonotype: Being one base from a much bigger clone, this may be a read error. J is TRBJ1-5 and V is TRBV7-2; no reliable D call. The CDR3 is 14 amino acids. Germline V gene lookup returns CDR1 SGHTA and CDR2 FQGNSA. Between the trimmed V and J ends, which lost 5 bases and 8 bases, there was a span of 16 bases. The CDR3 loop is CASSLYPSPEPQHF. CDR3 nucleotides: TGTGCCAGCAGCCTTTACCCGTCTCCTGAGCCCCAGCATTTT.

This clonotype was counted ten times or more. This chain uses TRBV20-1 with TRBJ2-3, with 10 nucleotides matching TRBD2. V was pared by 3 bases and J by 1 base, with 4 bases of the junction left unmatched. The CDR3 length is 15 residues. In germline, CDR1 is DFQATT, CDR2 SNEGSKA (reference sequence). In nucleotides, the CDR3 is TGCAGTGCTAGGGCAACTAGCGGGGGCACAGATACGCAGTATTTT. It yields the protein CSARATSGGTDTQYF.

The genes are TRBV30 and TRBJ1-5, with 9 bases aligning to TRBD1. In germline, CDR1 is GTSNPN, CDR2 SVGIG (reference sequence). The V and J ends lost 6 bases and 5 bases, in that order; junction bases with no gene match: 14. The CDR3 covers 16 residues. CDR3 amino acids: CACGKSGTGLYQPQHF. CDR3 sequence (DNA): TGTGCCTGCGGAAAATCCGGGACAGGGTTGTATCAGCCCCAGCATTTT.

On this clonotype: This may come from a read error, since a much larger clone is one base off. The chain couples TRBV20-1 to TRBJ2-5, with 9 bases fitting TRBD2. The CDR3 consists of 15 residues. The V gene end was trimmed by 5 bases and the J gene end by 11 bases; junction bases not matched to a gene: 18. In germline, CDR1 is DFQATT, CDR2 SNEGSKA (reference sequence). CDR3 bases: TGCAGTGCTCCGGGGACTAGCCGACACTCCAGTAAGCAGTACTTC. Encoded protein: CSAPGTSRHSSKQYF.

The chain uses TRBV18 and TRBJ2-1; D is undetermined. This CDR3 is 11 amino acids long. The V gene's germline CDR1 is KGHSH and CDR2 LQKENI. The V end lost 0 bases, the J end lost 10 bases, and 4 bases lay between the germline ends. The CDR3 coding sequence is TGTGCCAGCTCACCACCGGGGGAGCAGTTCTTC. It translates to CASSPPGEQFF.

Ten or more counts support this clonotype. The chain is built from TRBV7-9 and TRBJ2-5; the D call may be TRBD1 or TRBD2 (6 bases each). This CDR3 spans 14 amino acids. The V and J ends lost 3 bases and 3 bases respectively, with 11 bases between them. Germline loops: CDR1 SEHNR, CDR2 FQNEAQ (reference sequence). Here the CDR3 DNA reads TGTGCCAGCAGCTTCACAGGGAGGAAAGAGACCCAGTACTTC. This gives the protein CASSFTGRKETQYF.